This is a list of T cell receptor beta chains from one sample in a study of blood T cell repertoires in COVID-19. Measured with immunoSEQ multiplex PCR; TCRdb has only the in-frame clones, and not every one. Of around 170,000 clones in the sample, 84% are singletons; the top ten hold about 12%. Sequenced input: PBMCs or T cells enriched from blood (not recorded which). The source is a man aged 45-60 years who had recovered from COVID-19. The CDR3 runs from the conserved cysteine through the conserved F or W. The size entry is marked missing in some rows and otherwise reads once, few, many or a size class.

size: .; V: TRBV18; J: TRBJ2-1; CDR3: CASSPQPSGSYNEQFF
size: .; V: TRBV6-6; J: TRBJ1-6; CDR3: CASTLTWESPLHF
size: .; V: TRBV2; J: TRBJ1-5; CDR3: CASSDRGDNSNQPQHF
size: .; V: TRBV30; J: TRBJ1-1; CDR3: CAWTETGEWNTEAFF
size: few; V: TRBV15; J: TRBJ2-7; CDR3: CATSRAGSAWRQYF
size: .; V: TRBV7-3; J: TRBJ1-2; CDR3: CASSLGQGTHYGYTF
size: .; V: TRBV27; J: TRBJ1-6; CDR3: CASTTFGGGRVSPLHF
size: few; V: TRBV30; J: TRBJ1-1; CDR3: CAWSVLTENTEAFF
size: .; V: TRBV12-3/TRBV12-4; J: TRBJ2-2; CDR3: CASRVASTGELFF
size: .; V: TRBV27; J: TRBJ2-7; CDR3: CASSLVRQGKDEQYF
size: .; V: TRBV2; J: TRBJ2-2; CDR3: CASGAEANTGELFF
size: few; V: TRBV6-5; J: TRBJ2-3; CDR3: CASSYGLAVTDTQYF
size: .; V: TRBV7-8; J: TRBJ2-5; CDR3: CASSPEGSGETQYF
size: few; V: TRBV18; J: TRBJ1-2; CDR3: CASSPLDRGEGYTF
size: few; V: TRBV4-1; J: TRBJ1-6; CDR3: CASSRTEGDNSPLHF
size: .; V: TRBV24-1; J: TRBJ2-1; CDR3: CATSDPTTSGGALNEQFF
size: .; V: TRBV5-3; J: TRBJ2-7; CDR3: CARSLGPGLEQYF
size: .; V: TRBV21-1; J: TRBJ2-3; CDR3: CASSHRRDTQYF
size: .; V: TRBV2; J: TRBJ1-2; CDR3: CASSFSKGTGYGYTF
size: .; V: TRBV19; J: TRBJ2-2; CDR3: CASSIRSMNTGELFF
size: .; V: TRBV7-9; J: TRBJ1-5; CDR3: CASSLEGQGPYQPQHF
size: .; V: TRBV6-5; J: TRBJ2-1; CDR3: CASSYSRAGYYNEQFF
size: .; V: TRBV19; J: TRBJ1-6; CDR3: CASSIGGVDISPLHF
size: once; V: TRBV9; J: TRBJ1-4; CDR3: CASSVVRGGTGDEKLFF
size: .; V: TRBV19; J: TRBJ1-2; CDR3: CASSIGQGKYGYTF
size: .; V: TRBV2; J: TRBJ2-3; CDR3: CASSNGRQGVATQYF
size: .; V: TRBV19; J: TRBJ2-7; CDR3: CASSIAGGRYEQYF
size: .; V: TRBV6-5; J: TRBJ1-2; CDR3: CASTPGVRNGYTF
size: .; V: TRBV14; J: TRBJ1-6; CDR3: CASSQGLGYNSPLHF
size: .; V: TRBV7-9; J: TRBJ1-2; CDR3: CASSPDNSNYGYTF
size: .; V: TRBV4-1; J: TRBJ1-2; CDR3: CASSQAGSGYTF
size: .; V: TRBV11-2; J: TRBJ2-7; CDR3: CASSFGQGLYEQYF
size: once; V: TRBV24-1; J: TRBJ1-2; CDR3: CATSPRGASANYGYTF
size: .; V: TRBV12-3/TRBV12-4; J: TRBJ1-5; CDR3: CASSLNSGPQHF
size: few; V: TRBV6-5; J: TRBJ1-1; CDR3: CASSTKTGPNTEAFF
size: .; V: TRBV7-9; J: TRBJ2-7; CDR3: CASSLTGTSGAQTYEQYF
size: .; V: TRBV5-1; J: TRBJ2-3; CDR3: CASSPEPSGGGPDTQYF
size: .; V: TRBV2; J: TRBJ1-2; CDR3: CASSEEPGRIWGYTF
size: once; V: TRBV27; J: TRBJ1-1; CDR3: CASSLYPGLGTEAFF
size: .; V: TRBV10-3; J: TRBJ2-3; CDR3: CAISVFKTSGASTDTQYF
size: .; V: TRBV6-4; J: TRBJ1-4; CDR3: CASSDSETGLPTNEKLFF
size: few; V: TRBV18; J: TRBJ2-7; CDR3: CASSPPLSQGRSYEQYF
size: once; V: TRBV5-1; J: TRBJ2-7; CDR3: CASSVDRGSYEQYF
size: .; V: TRBV9; J: TRBJ1-2; CDR3: CASSVGGSVDGYTF
size: .; V: TRBV12-5; J: TRBJ1-5; CDR3: CASGLSEQPQHF
size: .; V: TRBV9; J: TRBJ1-1; CDR3: CASSPTTNTEAFF
size: .; V: TRBV30; J: TRBJ1-6; CDR3: CAWRLQGANSPLHF
size: .; V: TRBV11-2; J: TRBJ1-2; CDR3: CASSLDPGQVYGYTF
size: .; V: TRBV27; J: TRBJ2-3; CDR3: CASSPASGVGTDTQYF
size: .; V: TRBV4-1; J: TRBJ1-2; CDR3: CASRREGQGWGYTF